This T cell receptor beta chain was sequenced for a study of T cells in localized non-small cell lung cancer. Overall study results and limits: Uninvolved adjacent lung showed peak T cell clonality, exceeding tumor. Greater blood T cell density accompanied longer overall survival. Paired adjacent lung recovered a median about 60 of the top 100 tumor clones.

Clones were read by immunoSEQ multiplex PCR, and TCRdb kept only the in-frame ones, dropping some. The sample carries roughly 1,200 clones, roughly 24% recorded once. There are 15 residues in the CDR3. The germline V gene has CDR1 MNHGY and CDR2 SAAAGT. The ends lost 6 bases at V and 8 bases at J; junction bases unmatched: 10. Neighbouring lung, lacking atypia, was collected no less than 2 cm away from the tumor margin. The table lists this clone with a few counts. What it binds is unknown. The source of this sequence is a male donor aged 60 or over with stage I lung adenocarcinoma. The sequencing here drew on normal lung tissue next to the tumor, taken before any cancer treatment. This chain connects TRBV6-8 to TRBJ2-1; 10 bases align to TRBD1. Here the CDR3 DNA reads TGTGCCAGCAGAGAGGGACAGGGGAAGGTTGATGAGCAGTTCTTC. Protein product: CASREGQGKVDEQFF.